This is a list of T cell receptor beta chains from one sample in a study of T cells in localized non-small cell lung cancer. TCRdb's copy holds only in-frame clones and misses some; the assay was immunoSEQ multiplex PCR. The sample has about 3,500 clones, around 24% seen once. Sequencing was performed on lung tumor tissue, taken before any cancer treatment. The receptors were gathered from a man between 40 and 69 years old with stage II squamous cell lung carcinoma. The CDR3 runs from the conserved cysteine through the conserved F or W. The order of the fields is D gene, clone size, V gene, J gene, CDR3 protein, CDR3 DNA. The D gene is left open where the match is weak. Expanded clones are given a class, and other clones once, few, many or no size at all.

TRBD2,medium-sized,TRBV6-8,TRBJ2-5,CASRREGETQYF,TGTGCCAGCAGAAGGGAGGGGGAGACCCAGTACTTC
TRBD1,once,TRBV18,TRBJ2-1,CASSPVRDRGQFF,TGTGCCAGCTCACCCGTCCGGGACAGGGGACAGTTCTTC
NA,NA,TRBV25-1,TRBJ1-1,CASSVLSGVDTEAFF,TGTGCCAGCAGTGTGCTTTCGGGGGTAGACACTGAAGCTTTCTTT
TRBD2,few,TRBV28,TRBJ2-2,CASSLYPGLAGARELFF,TGTGCCAGCAGTCTATACCCGGGACTAGCGGGAGCCCGGGAGCTGTTTTTT
TRBD2,few,TRBV11-3,TRBJ2-1,CASSLNGGGEIYNEQFF,TGTGCCAGCAGCTTAAATGGCGGGGGGGAAATTTACAATGAGCAGTTCTTC
NA,medium-sized,TRBV28,TRBJ1-2,CASSPGTDYGYTF,TGTGCCAGCAGTCCCGGGACGGACTATGGCTACACCTTC
TRBD2,many,TRBV11-3,TRBJ2-2,CASSPTGGVTGELFF,TGTGCCAGCAGCCCCACCGGGGGGGTCACCGGGGAGCTGTTTTTT
NA,many,TRBV6-8,TRBJ2-2,CASSYAPGYTGELFF,TGTGCCAGCAGCTACGCCCCAGGGTACACCGGGGAGCTGTTTTTT
NA,few,TRBV28,TRBJ2-5,CASSRLGGKTQYF,TGTGCCAGCAGCCGGTTGGGGGGAAAGACCCAGTACTTC
NA,few,TRBV9,TRBJ1-2,CASSFRVRAGGYTF,TGTGCCAGCAGCTTTAGGGTCAGGGCAGGTGGCTACACCTTC
TRBD2,NA,TRBV18,TRBJ2-1,CASSPTSGPNNEQFF,TGTGCCAGCTCTCCGACTAGCGGGCCCAACAATGAGCAGTTCTTC
NA,few,TRBV11-3,TRBJ2-7,CASSLVSGSYEQYF,TGTGCCAGCAGCTTAGTTTCGGGATCCTACGAGCAGTACTTC
NA,few,TRBV18,TRBJ1-4,CASSPPGVFEKLFF,TGTGCCAGCTCACCCCCAGGGGTGTTTGAAAAACTGTTTTTT
NA,many,TRBV11-3,TRBJ2-7,CASSLVGQPPYEQYF,TGTGCCAGCAGCCTAGTCGGACAGCCCCCCTACGAGCAGTACTTC
NA,medium-sized,TRBV9,TRBJ2-6,CASSVGSSGANVLTF,TGTGCCAGCAGCGTAGGGAGCTCTGGGGCCAACGTCCTGACTTTC
NA,few,TRBV6-1,TRBJ1-3,CASSEYGALDGNTIYF,TGTGCCAGCAGTGAATATGGGGCCTTAGACGGAAACACCATATATTTT
NA,medium-sized,TRBV6-8,TRBJ2-1,CASSYLGNGEQFF,TGTGCCAGCAGTTACTTGGGCAATGGTGAGCAGTTCTTC
NA,NA,TRBV4-1,TRBJ1-2,CASSQGGALNYGYTF,TGCGCCAGCAGCCAAGGGGGAGCACTTAACTATGGCTACACCTTC
NA,few,TRBV28,TRBJ2-7,CASSLPPGAGGSYEQYF,TGTGCCAGCAGTTTACCCCCCGGGGCAGGAGGGTCCTACGAGCAGTACTTC
NA,few,TRBV6-8,TRBJ2-2,CASSYLSGAGELFF,TGTGCCAGCAGTTACTTATCAGGGGCCGGGGAGCTGTTTTTT
NA,large,TRBV28,TRBJ2-3,CASSLYRVVTDTQYF,TGTGCCAGCAGTCTGTATCGGGTGGTCACAGATACGCAGTATTTT
TRBD1,many,TRBV11-3,TRBJ2-7,CASSVRTGGKDEQYF,TGTGCCAGCAGCGTGCGGACAGGGGGAAAGGACGAGCAGTACTTC
NA,NA,TRBV11-3,TRBJ2-2,CASSHSTSPGELFF,TGTGCCAGCAGCCACTCGACTAGTCCCGGGGAGCTGTTTTTT
TRBD2,few,TRBV11-3,TRBJ2-7,CASSLTSGGSYEQYF,TGTGCCAGCAGCCTAACTAGCGGGGGGTCCTACGAGCAGTACTTC
TRBD2,NA,TRBV10-1,TRBJ2-1,CASSEAGTTYNEQFF,TGCGCCAGCAGTGAAGCCGGGACTACCTACAATGAGCAGTTCTTC
TRBD2,few,TRBV5-1,TRBJ2-5,CASLQEAGGQTQYF,TGCGCCAGCTTACAGGAGGCGGGGGGCCAGACCCAGTACTTC
NA,medium-sized,TRBV11-3,TRBJ1-5,CASGPMSGSNQPQHF,TGTGCCAGCGGACCAATGTCGGGAAGCAATCAGCCCCAGCATTTT
NA,medium-sized,TRBV18,TRBJ1-1,CASSPGQKDTEAFF,TGTGCCAGCTCACCCGGGCAGAAAGACACTGAAGCTTTCTTT
TRBD2,few,TRBV11-3,TRBJ2-7,CASSLGLAGGVEQYF,TGTGCCAGCAGCTTGGGACTAGCGGGAGGAGTCGAGCAGTACTTC
NA,few,TRBV14,TRBJ2-5,CASSPQETQYF,TGTGCCAGCTCACCCCAAGAGACCCAGTACTTC
NA,once,TRBV25-1,TRBJ2-7,CASSPMSGIPSEQYF,TGTGCCAGCAGTCCCATGAGCGGCATCCCCTCCGAGCAGTACTTC
TRBD2,NA,TRBV9,TRBJ2-7,CASSVGLADSYEQYF,TGTGCCAGCAGCGTAGGACTAGCGGACTCCTACGAGCAGTACTTC
NA,medium-sized,TRBV11-3,TRBJ2-1,CASSLPGRPDEQFF,TGTGCCAGCAGCTTACCGGGACGTCCGGATGAGCAGTTCTTC
NA,NA,TRBV5-1,TRBJ1-4,CASSLQQGNEKLFF,TGCGCCAGCAGCTTGCAACAGGGTAATGAAAAACTGTTTTTT
TRBD1,NA,TRBV29-1,TRBJ2-7,CSVGAGTGTHEQYF,TGCAGCGTGGGGGCCGGGACAGGGACCCACGAGCAGTACTTC
NA,NA,TRBV28,TRBJ2-2,CASSRTRGFGELFF,TGTGCCAGCAGTCGAACCAGGGGTTTCGGGGAGCTGTTTTTT
NA,few,TRBV11-3,TRBJ2-7,CASSLSAGHSYEQYF,TGTGCCAGCAGCTTATCTGCGGGGCACTCCTACGAGCAGTACTTC
TRBD2,medium-sized,TRBV6-8,TRBJ2-1,CASSNPTSGRNEQFF,TGTGCCAGCAGTAACCCGACTAGCGGGAGAAATGAGCAGTTCTTC
NA,NA,TRBV5-1,TRBJ1-1,CASSLAPGHPTEAFF,TGCGCCAGCAGCTTGGCCCCGGGACACCCCACTGAAGCTTTCTTT
NA,NA,TRBV28,TRBJ1-2,CASSDRNYGYTF,TGTGCCAGCAGTGACAGGAACTATGGCTACACCTTC
NA,few,TRBV29-1,TRBJ1-2,CSVPENRDNYGYTF,TGCAGCGTGCCCGAAAACAGGGATAACTATGGCTACACCTTC
NA,few,TRBV11-3,TRBJ1-1,CASSPTRLITEAFF,TGTGCCAGCAGCCCCACGCGGTTAATTACTGAAGCTTTCTTT
NA,NA,TRBV30,TRBJ1-2,CASGGSGLGYTF,TGTGCCTCCGGAGGGTCAGGCCTCGGCTACACCTTC
NA,medium-sized,TRBV7-2,TRBJ2-5,CASSLSTEGTQYF,TGTGCCAGCAGCTTATCAACGGAGGGGACCCAGTACTTC
TRBD2,NA,TRBV5-1,TRBJ2-1,CASSLVPGTSGGMDNEQFF,TGCGCCAGCAGCTTGGTGCCCGGGACTAGCGGGGGGATGGACAATGAGCAGTTCTTC
NA,NA,TRBV9,TRBJ1-2,CASNPTGLGYGYTF,TGTGCCAGCAACCCCACAGGGTTAGGCTATGGCTACACCTTC
NA,few,TRBV9,TRBJ2-5,CASSEVLARAETQYF,TGTGCCAGCAGTGAAGTACTGGCTAGGGCCGAGACCCAGTACTTC
NA,NA,TRBV5-1,TRBJ2-5,CASSTDRAFATQYF,TGCGCCAGCAGCACGGACCGGGCCTTCGCGACCCAGTACTTC
NA,few,TRBV9,TRBJ1-5,CASSAGNQPQHF,TGTGCCAGCAGTGCCGGTAATCAGCCCCAGCATTTT
NA,medium-sized,TRBV11-3,TRBJ2-3,CASTSVGQGSTDTQYF,TGTGCCAGCACCTCAGTCGGGCAGGGAAGCACAGATACGCAGTATTTT
NA,large,TRBV19,TRBJ2-7,CASSLTALTGTVYEQYF,TGTGCCAGTAGTCTAACGGCCCTTACCGGGACCGTCTACGAGCAGTACTTC
TRBD2,few,TRBV11-3,TRBJ2-5,CASSVGLARRETQYF,TGTGCCAGCAGCGTGGGACTAGCTCGTAGAGAGACCCAGTACTTC
NA,NA,TRBV5-1,TRBJ1-1,CASSSRGRGTEAFF,TGCGCCAGCAGCTCTCGGGGTCGGGGAACTGAAGCTTTCTTT
NA,NA,TRBV4-1,TRBJ1-3,CASSHPGNTIYF,TGCGCCAGCAGCCACCCTGGAAACACCATATATTTT
NA,NA,TRBV6-8,TRBJ2-4,CASRSSLRGGIQYF,TGTGCCAGCAGATCCTCACTCAGAGGGGGCATTCAGTACTTC
TRBD1,medium-sized,TRBV28,TRBJ2-7,CASSSETGGFSYEQYF,TGTGCCAGCAGTTCTGAGACAGGGGGGTTCTCCTACGAGCAGTACTTC